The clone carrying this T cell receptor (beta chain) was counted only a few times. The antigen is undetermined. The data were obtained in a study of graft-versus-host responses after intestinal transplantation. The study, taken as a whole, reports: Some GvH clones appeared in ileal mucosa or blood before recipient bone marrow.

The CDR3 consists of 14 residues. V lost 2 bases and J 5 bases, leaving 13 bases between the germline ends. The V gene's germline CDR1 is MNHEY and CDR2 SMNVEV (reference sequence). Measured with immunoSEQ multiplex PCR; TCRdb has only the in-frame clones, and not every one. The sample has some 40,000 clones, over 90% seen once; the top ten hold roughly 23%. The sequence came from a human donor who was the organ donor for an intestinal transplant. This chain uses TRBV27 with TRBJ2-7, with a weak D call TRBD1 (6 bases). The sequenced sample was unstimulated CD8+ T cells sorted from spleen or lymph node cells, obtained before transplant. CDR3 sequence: CASSLGGQNHEQYF. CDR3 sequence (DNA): TGTGCCAGCAGTTTAGGAGGACAGAACCACGAGCAGTACTTC.